The 4 T cell receptor beta chains below all came from one sample that was sequenced in a study of blood T cell repertoires in COVID-19. The method was immunoSEQ multiplex PCR; TCRdb's version includes in-frame clones alone and lacks a portion of them. This repertoire shows over 300,000 clones, about 83% found once; its top ten account for under 2%. Sample: peripheral blood. The receptors stem from a woman between 50 and 59 years old with acute or convalescent COVID-19.

The rearrangement links TRBV7-2 to TRBJ2-7, with D perhaps TRBD2 (5 bases). This CDR3 has 14 residues. Germline V gene sequence: CDR1 SGHTA, CDR2 FQGNSA. With 0 bases removed from V and 4 bases from J, the gap between germline ends came to 10 bases. The CDR3, as DNA: TGTGCCAGCAGCTTAGCGGCGGGCCCTTACGAGCAGTACTTC. It yields the protein CASSLAAGPYEQYF. The full variable domain, rest sourced from reference TRBV7-2 and TRBJ2-7, is GAGVSQSPSNKVTEKGKDVELRCDPISGHTALYWYRQSLGQGLEFLIYFQGNSAPDKSGLPSDRFSAERTGGSVSTLTIQRTQQEDSAVYLCASSLAAGPYEQYFGPGTRLTVT.

This rearrangement joins TRBV5-6 to TRBJ2-3; possible D gene TRBD2, 6 bases. Germline assignment: CDR1 SGHDT and CDR2 YYEEEE. The CDR3 is made up of 14 amino acids. V was cut by 6 bases and J by 5 bases, with 16 bases left in between. In DNA, the CDR3 is TGTGCCAGCAAACCGGGAGCAGGGTTAGATACGCAGTATTTT. Its translation: CASKPGAGLDTQYF.

This sequence joins TRBV5-6 and TRBJ1-5, with 8 bases aligning to TRBD1. In germline, CDR1 is SGHDT, CDR2 YYEEEE. V was pared by 3 bases and J by 7 bases, with 6 bases of the junction left unmatched. This CDR3 is built from 14 residues. The CDR3 region has the DNA TGTGCCAGCAGCTCGACAGGGGATGAACAGCCCCAGCATTTT. It codes for CASSSTGDEQPQHF.

The V and J genes are TRBV3-1 (or the pseudogene TRBV3-2) and TRBJ2-1; D might be TRBD1 (6 bases). The CDR3 contains 13 residues. Deletions cut 4 bases from V and 5 bases from J, with 9 bases between. Germline V gene data show CDR1 as LGHDT and CDR2 as YNNKEL (reference sequence). The CDR3 is CASSRDTDNEQFF. The CDR3, as DNA: TGTGCCAGCAGCCGGGACACCGACAATGAGCAGTTCTTC.